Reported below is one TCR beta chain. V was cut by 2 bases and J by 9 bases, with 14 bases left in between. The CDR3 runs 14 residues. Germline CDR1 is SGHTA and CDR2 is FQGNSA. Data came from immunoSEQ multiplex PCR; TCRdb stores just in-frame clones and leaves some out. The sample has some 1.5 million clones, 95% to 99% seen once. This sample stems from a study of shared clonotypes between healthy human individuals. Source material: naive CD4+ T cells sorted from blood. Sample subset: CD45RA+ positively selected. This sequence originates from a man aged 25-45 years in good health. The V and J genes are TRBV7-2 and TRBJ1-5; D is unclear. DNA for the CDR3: TGTGCCAGCAGCTTAAACGGACCCGAGCGGCCCCAGCATTTT. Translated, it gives CASSLNGPERPQHF.